The 23 T cell receptor beta chains below come from one sample, sequenced in a study of shared clonotypes between healthy human individuals (dated by TCRdb to the early 2020s). The method was the immunoSEQ multiplex PCR assay. TCRdb provides this immuneACCESS table in a form limited to in-frame rearrangements. Some clones are lacking; in checked studies, under half of them reflect an unresolved V gene, and why the rest are absent is not known. The table for this sample lists 730,000 or so clones; less than 80% of them were counted only once. The ten largest make up around 1.8% of the sample. Sequencing used memory CD4+ T cells sorted from blood. Reading the label with the study, this specimen's cell subset or site is: CD45RA-negative fraction. The source is a woman aged 30 to 39 in good health.

The chain is built from TRBV5-1 and TRBJ2-5; no clear D. The germline CDR1 and CDR2 sequences are SGHRS and YFSETQ. Trimming took 1 base from V and 1 from J, leaving 8 bases between them. The length of the CDR3 is 14 residues. The CDR3 DNA sequence: TGCGCCAGCAGCTTGTCCCAGATCCAAGAGACCCAGTACTTC. Translated, it gives CASSLSQIQETQYF.

There are a few counts of this clone. This sequence joins TRBV7-8 and TRBJ2-7; TRBD2 might be the D (6 bases). The CDR3 sequence is 11 residues long. V gave up 6 bases and J gave up 7 bases, with 10 bases separating them. The germline V gene has CDR1 SGHVS and CDR2 FQNEAQ. The DNA for the CDR3 is TGTGCCAGCAGTGGGACTCTTGAGCAGTACTTC. It translates to CASSGTLEQYF. The full variable domain, with the rest looked up from reference TRBV7-8 and TRBJ2-7, is GAGVSQSPRYKVAKRGQDVALRCDPISGHVSLFWYQQALGQGPEFLTYFQNEAQLDKSGLPSDRFFAERPEGSVSTLKIQRTQQEDSAVYLCASSGTLEQYFGPGTRLTVT.

The rearrangement uses TRBV28 and TRBJ2-7, with 8 bases that match TRBD1. This CDR3 has 14 amino acids. V was pared by 4 bases and J by 6 bases, with 8 bases of the junction left unmatched. Germline V lookup: CDR1 MDHEN, CDR2 SYDVKM. CDR3 residues: CASSSKTGEAEQYF. CDR3 DNA: TGTGCCAGCAGTTCCAAGACAGGGGAGGCCGAGCAGTACTTC.

The chain couples TRBV9 to TRBJ2-2, with D tentatively TRBD2 (6 bases). Germline V gene data show CDR1 as SGDLS and CDR2 as YYNGEE. The germline V and J ends were trimmed by 4 bases and 7 bases, with 14 bases remaining between them. The CDR3 consists of 14 residues. The CDR3 bases are TGTGCCAGCAGCCCGGGAGACGGTAACGGGGAGCTGTTTTTT. Its protein product is CASSPGDGNGELFF.

The chain employs TRBV19 and TRBJ2-1, with 11 bases lining up with TRBD2. Germline V lookup: CDR1 LNHDA, CDR2 SQIVND (reference sequence). This CDR3 contains 15 residues. V gave up 3 bases and J gave up 7 bases; unmatched junction bases: 5. The CDR3 region has the DNA TGTGCCAGTAGTATTGGGACTAGCGGCAATAATGAGCAGTTCTTC. Its translation: CASSIGTSGNNEQFF.

This clone was recorded a few times. The chain links TRBV6-6 to TRBJ1-2; TRBD1 is a possible D gene (6 bases). The germline V gene has CDR1 MNHNY and CDR2 SVGAGI (reference sequence). Trimming pared 6 bases from V and 3 bases from J, leaving 17 bases between. The CDR3 is 15 residues long. CDR3 sequence (DNA): TGTGCCAGCAGAGAAAGCACCGGGGGCTACTATGGCTACACCTTC. Residues: CASRESTGGYYGYTF.

The V call is TRBV7-2, the J call TRBJ2-2, with unresolved D. V was pared by 1 base and J by 4 bases, with 7 bases between. CDR1 SGHTA and CDR2 FQGNSA come from the germline V gene. The CDR3 is 14 amino acids. The CDR3, as DNA: TGTGCCAGCAGCTTAGGGAGCCCCACCGGGGAGCTGTTTTTT. Encoded protein: CASSLGSPTGELFF.

The V gene is TRBV7-3, the J gene TRBJ2-5; the D gene is possibly TRBD2 (5 bases). The CDR3 is made up of 14 amino acids. Germline CDR1 SGHTA, CDR2 FQGTGA. Trimming removed 9 bases from V and 2 bases from J, with 16 bases in between. The CDR3 coding sequence is TGTGCCAGTAAAGAGGGATACCTTCAAGAGACCCAGTACTTC. Translating gives CASKEGYLQETQYF.

CDR3 protein: CSVRKGSSYEQYF. CDR3 in DNA: TGCAGCGTTAGGAAGGGCTCCTCCTACGAGCAGTACTTC. V and J are TRBV29-1 and TRBJ2-7; no reliable D call. The CDR3 is made up of 13 amino acids. V dropped 5 bases and J dropped 0 bases, with 11 bases sitting between them. CDR1 is SQVTM, CDR2 ANQGSEA, per germline.

This clone was seen only a few times. The genes are TRBV28 and TRBJ2-1; 8 bases agree with TRBD2. This CDR3 contains 15 residues. Germline V gene lookup returns CDR1 MDHEN and CDR2 SYDVKM. V was clipped by 8 bases and J by 9 bases; unmatched bases: 15. The CDR3 sequence: CASSDGLAGAGEQFF. CDR3 sequence (DNA): TGTGCCAGCTCCGATGGACTAGCTGGAGCAGGTGAGCAGTTCTTC.

The chain couples TRBV19 to TRBJ2-1; TRBD2 matches 10 bases. Looked up from germline, CDR1 is LNHDA and CDR2 is SQIVND (reference sequence). V lost 0 bases and J lost 4; bases outside the gene matches: 0. The CDR3 has 15 residues. The CDR3 DNA is TGTGCCAGTAGTATAGAACTAGCGGGATACAATGAGCAGTTCTTC. It specifies CASSIELAGYNEQFF.

This chain connects TRBV6-1 to TRBJ1-5; D is ambiguous. The CDR3 length is 13 residues. The V and J ends lost 2 bases and 9 bases respectively, with 11 bases between them. The germline V gene encodes CDR1 MNHNS and CDR2 SASEGT. The CDR3 protein is CASSERLLAPQHF. The CDR3 nucleotides are TGTGCCAGCAGTGAACGGCTGTTAGCGCCCCAGCATTTT.

J is TRBJ1-2 and V is TRBV28, with D tentatively TRBD1 (5 bases). Per the germline V gene, CDR1 is MDHEN and CDR2 is SYDVKM. The V gene lost 7 bases and the J gene lost 5 bases, with 11 bases spanning the gap. The CDR3 spans 12 residues. Written as DNA, the CDR3 is TGTGCCAGCATGGAGACAGCGTATGGCTACACCTTC. This translates into CASMETAYGYTF.

The chain combines TRBV7-6 with TRBJ2-7; TRBD2 matches 11 bases. Trimming removed 1 base from V and 2 bases from J; junction bases left unmatched: 7. The germline gives CDR1 SGHVS, CDR2 FNYEAQ. The CDR3 totals 17 residues. The DNA for the CDR3 is TGTGCCAGCAGCTTAGGGGCTAGCGGGAGGTCAGCCTACGAGCAGTACTTC. This encodes CASSLGASGRSAYEQYF.

On this clone: Other DNA sequences in the same sample also yield this CDR3. This chain uses TRBV5-1 with TRBJ2-6; D is possibly TRBD2 (6 bases). V was pared by 1 base and J by 1 base, with 9 bases between. The germline gives CDR1 SGHRS, CDR2 YFSETQ. This CDR3 is built from 16 residues. The CDR3 loop is CASSLWDLSGANVLTF. The DNA of the CDR3 is TGCGCCAGCAGCTTGTGGGACTTGTCTGGGGCCAACGTCCTGACTTTC.

The V and J genes are TRBV2 and TRBJ2-5; no firm D call. The CDR3 has 12 amino acids. Trimming removed 5 bases at V and 9 bases at J, with 13 bases between. Germline CDR1 reads SNHLY; CDR2 reads FYNNEI. Written as DNA, the CDR3 is TGTGCCAGCAGTACGACGGCCCCGGCCCAGTACTTC. The encoded protein is CASSTTAPAQYF.

The chain combines TRBV28 with TRBJ1-1, with D possibly TRBD1 on 5 matching bases. This CDR3 region has 15 residues. CDR1 and CDR2 (germline): MDHEN, SYDVKM. V lost 3 bases to trimming and J lost 4 bases, with 15 bases between them. CDR3 bases: TGTGCCAGCAGTTTCTTCGCGGGGGTGGGCACTGAAGCTTTCTTT. This sequence encodes CASSFFAGVGTEAFF.

DNA of the CDR3: TGTGCCACAGGGACCACTAATGAAAAACTGTTTTTT. Amino acid sequence: CATGTTNEKLFF. This chain uses TRBV28 with TRBJ1-4, with D possibly TRBD1 on 5 matching bases. Trimming pared 10 bases from V and 2 bases from J, leaving 8 bases between. The CDR3 length is 12 residues. CDR1 is MDHEN and CDR2 is SYDVKM in the germline V gene.

This clone has just a few counts. This rearrangement joins TRBV7-6 to TRBJ2-7; D gene ambiguous. Germline assignment: CDR1 SGHVS and CDR2 FNYEAQ. Trimming removed 2 bases at V and 7 bases at J, with 12 bases between. The CDR3 totals 13 residues. CDR3: CASSLSRSREQYF. In DNA, the CDR3 is TGTGCCAGCAGCTTAAGCCGGAGCCGGGAGCAGTACTTC.

The chain uses TRBV19 and TRBJ1-1; 8 bases align to TRBD1. Germline trimming cut 10 bases from V and 4 bases from J; bases unmatched to any gene: 5. The CDR3 has 12 residues. Germline V gene data show CDR1 as LNHDA and CDR2 as SQIVND (reference sequence). CDR3 residues: CATDRVGTEAFF. CDR3 bases: TGTGCCACGGACAGGGTCGGCACTGAAGCTTTCTTT. Full variable domain (remainder filled in from reference TRBV19 and TRBJ1-1): DGGITQSPKYLFRKEGQNVTLSCEQNLNHDAMYWYRQDPGQGLRLIYYSQIVNDFQKGDIAEGYSVSREKKESFPLTVTSAQKNPTAFYLCATDRVGTEAFFGQGTRLTVV.

The chain combines TRBV28 with TRBJ2-3; D not resolved. Germline CDR1 reads MDHEN; CDR2 reads SYDVKM. The CDR3 is made up of 17 amino acids. Trimming took off 1 base at V and 0 bases at J, with 14 bases between the two ends. Written as DNA, the CDR3 is TGTGCCAGCAGTTTATATACTGGGCCAGCTAGCACAGATACGCAGTATTTT. Encoded protein: CASSLYTGPASTDTQYF.

The chain employs TRBV23-1 and TRBJ2-7; D not resolved. TRBV23-1 is an open reading frame, and its role is uncertain. Trimming removed 3 bases from V and 4 bases from J, with 10 bases in between. This CDR3 comprises 13 residues. CDR3: CASSQRQPYEQYF. In DNA form, the CDR3 reads TGCGCCAGCAGTCAGCGCCAACCGTACGAGCAGTACTTC.

V is TRBV18 and J is TRBJ2-5; tentative D call: TRBD1 (5 bases). Per the germline V gene, CDR1 is KGHSH and CDR2 is LQKENI. This CDR3 has 14 residues. V was cut by 2 bases and J by 5 bases, with 12 bases left in between. As DNA, the CDR3 is TGTGCCAGCTCACCAGGTCAGGGCTGGGAGACCCAGTACTTC. It codes for CASSPGQGWETQYF.